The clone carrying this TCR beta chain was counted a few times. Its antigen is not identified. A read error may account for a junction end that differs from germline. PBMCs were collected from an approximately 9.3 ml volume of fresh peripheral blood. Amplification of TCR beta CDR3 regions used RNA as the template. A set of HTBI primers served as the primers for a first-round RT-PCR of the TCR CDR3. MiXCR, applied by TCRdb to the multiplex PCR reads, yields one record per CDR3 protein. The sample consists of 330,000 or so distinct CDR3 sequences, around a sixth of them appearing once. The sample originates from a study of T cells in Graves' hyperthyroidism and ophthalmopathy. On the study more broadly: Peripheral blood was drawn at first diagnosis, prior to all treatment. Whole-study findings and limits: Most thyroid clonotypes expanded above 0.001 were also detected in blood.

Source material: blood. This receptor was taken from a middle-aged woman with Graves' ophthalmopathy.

In DNA form, the CDR3 reads TGTGCCAGCAGCCTGGACAGGGGCTATGGCTACATCTTC. It codes for CASSLDRGYGYIF. The rearrangement joins TRBV12-3 or TRBV12-4 to TRBJ1-2; 9 bases line up with TRBD1. The CDR3 runs 13 residues.